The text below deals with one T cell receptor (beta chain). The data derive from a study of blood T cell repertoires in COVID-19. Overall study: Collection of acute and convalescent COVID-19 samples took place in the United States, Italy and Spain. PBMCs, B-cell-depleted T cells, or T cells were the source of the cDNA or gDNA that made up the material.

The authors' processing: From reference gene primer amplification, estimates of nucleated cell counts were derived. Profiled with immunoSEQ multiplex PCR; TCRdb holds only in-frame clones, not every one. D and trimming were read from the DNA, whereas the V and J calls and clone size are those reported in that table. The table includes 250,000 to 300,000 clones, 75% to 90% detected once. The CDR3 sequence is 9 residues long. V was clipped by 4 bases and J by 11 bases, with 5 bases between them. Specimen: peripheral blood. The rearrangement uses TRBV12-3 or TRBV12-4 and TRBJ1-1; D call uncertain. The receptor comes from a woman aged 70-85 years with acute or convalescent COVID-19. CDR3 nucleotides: TGTGCCAGCAGTTCCCCGGCTTTCTTT. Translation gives CASSSPAFF.